The 16 T cell receptor beta chains in this list originate from one sample, sequenced in a study of shared clonotypes between healthy human individuals. Selected positively for CCR7 and CD45RO-negative, naive CD8 cells excluded terminally differentiated effector memory CD45RA+ cells. Clones were read by immunoSEQ multiplex PCR, and TCRdb kept only the in-frame ones, dropping some. The sample includes some 2,000,000 clones, less than 95% seen only once; the top ten take around 1.1%. Sequencing was carried out using naive CD8+ T cells sorted from blood. The receptors derive from a man between 18 and 29 years old in good health.

The chain is built from TRBV7-2 and TRBJ2-7, with 11 positions matching TRBD2. Germline V gives CDR1 SGHTA, CDR2 FQGNSA. There are 14 residues in the CDR3. J was trimmed by 5 bases and V by 10 bases; bases with no gene match: 10. CDR3 loop: CAILLAGERNEQYF. CDR3 DNA: TGTGCCATCTTACTAGCGGGAGAAAGGAACGAGCAGTACTTC.

For this clone: The sample contains more than one DNA sequence encoding this CDR3. This chain links TRBV15 with TRBJ2-3; a weak D match, TRBD2 (6 bases). This CDR3 comprises 13 residues. Germline loops: CDR1 LNHNV, CDR2 YYDKDF (reference sequence). Between the trimmed V and J ends, which lost 9 bases and 1 base, there was a span of 11 bases. The DNA of the CDR3 is TGTGCCACAGGGGCTAGCGGCACAGATACGCAGTATTTT. Its translation is CATGASGTDTQYF.

The chain recombines TRBV5-5 with TRBJ2-7, with 8 positions matching TRBD1. After removal of 3 bases from V and 2 bases from J, the junction contained 4 bases not matched to a gene. Germline V lookup: CDR1 SGHKS, CDR2 YYEKEE (reference sequence). The CDR3 has 14 residues. The CDR3: CASSSPGQAYEQYF. CDR3 in DNA: TGTGCCAGCAGCTCCCCGGGACAGGCCTACGAGCAGTACTTC.

The chain carries TRBV7-9 and TRBJ1-2; a possible D gene is TRBD1 (5 bases). The germline V and J ends were trimmed by 1 base and 4 bases, with 13 bases remaining between them. The CDR3 runs 15 residues. Germline loops: CDR1 SEHNR, CDR2 FQNEAQ (reference sequence). The CDR3 reads CASSLVGGEVYGYTF. The CDR3 nucleotides are TGTGCCAGCAGCTTAGTGGGGGGTGAGGTCTATGGCTACACCTTC.

V and J are TRBV7-9 and TRBJ2-3, with TRBD2 matching over 7 bases. CDR1 SEHNR and CDR2 FQNEAQ come from the germline V gene (reference sequence). V lost 2 bases to trimming and J lost 2 bases; unmatched junction nucleotides: 7. The CDR3 loop spans 16 amino acids. DNA for the CDR3: TGTGCCAGCAGCTTATCTCCGGGGGGACTCACAGATACGCAGTATTTT. Residues: CASSLSPGGLTDTQYF.

The V call is TRBV7-9, the J call TRBJ1-2, with 7 positions matching TRBD1. J lost 2 bases, V lost 5 bases, and 8 bases had no gene match. Per germline, CDR1 SEHNR and CDR2 FQNEAQ (reference sequence). CDR3 length: 15 residues. CDR3 residues: CASSGAGTANYGYTF. For the CDR3, the DNA is TGTGCCAGCAGCGGGGCCGGGACAGCCAACTATGGCTACACCTTC.

The chain joins TRBV9 to TRBJ2-7, with unresolved D. This CDR3 contains 16 residues. CDR1 and CDR2 (germline): SGDLS, YYNGEE. V was trimmed by 0 bases and J by 0 bases, leaving 13 bases between them. The CDR3 sequence: CASSVGPLSGSYEQYF. The CDR3 DNA follows: TGTGCCAGCAGCGTAGGGCCGTTATCGGGCTCCTACGAGCAGTACTTC.

To note about this clone: The sample contains more than one DNA sequence encoding this CDR3. The chain combines TRBV28 with TRBJ1-1; 8 bases line up with TRBD1. The CDR3 is 14 residues long. With V trimmed by 6 bases and J by 1 base, 4 bases remained unmatched. Germline CDR1 and CDR2: MDHEN and SYDVKM. The CDR3 coding sequence is TGTGCCAGCAGCCGCCAGGGGGCGAACACTGAAGCTTTCTTT. Its protein is CASSRQGANTEAFF.

V gene TRBV6-5 combines with J gene TRBJ2-7, with D tentatively TRBD1 (6 bases). The germline V gene has CDR1 MNHEY and CDR2 SVGAGI. The CDR3 has 16 residues. Between the trimmed V and J ends, which lost 0 bases and 3 bases, there was a span of 15 bases. The CDR3 region has the DNA TGTGCCAGCAGTTACTCGGCTGGGCACAGGGACTACGAGCAGTACTTC. This gives the protein CASSYSAGHRDYEQYF.

The V call is TRBV2, the J call TRBJ1-5; D ambiguous. V was trimmed by 1 base and J by 1 base, leaving 8 bases between them. Germline V gene sequence: CDR1 SNHLY, CDR2 FYNNEI. The CDR3 consists of 15 residues. CDR3 loop: CASSEEGWSNQPQHF. The CDR3 coding sequence is TGTGCCAGCAGTGAAGAGGGTTGGAGCAATCAGCCCCAGCATTTT.

The table lists this clone with a few counts. The sample carries other DNA sequences with the same CDR3. This chain uses TRBV7-9 with TRBJ1-2; 8 nucleotides align to TRBD1. This CDR3 spans 12 amino acids. V was clipped by 3 bases and J by 6 bases; unmatched bases: 0. Germline V gene sequence: CDR1 SEHNR, CDR2 FQNEAQ (reference sequence). The CDR3 here is CASSLTGDGYTF. The CDR3 DNA follows: TGTGCCAGCAGCTTGACAGGGGATGGCTACACCTTC.

With regard to this clone: The identical CDR3 is also encoded by other nucleotide sequences in the sample. The chain couples TRBV7-9 to TRBJ1-1; D call uncertain. V was clipped by 4 bases and J by 4 bases, with 10 bases between them. Germline lookup yields CDR1 SEHNR and CDR2 FQNEAQ (reference sequence). The CDR3 loop spans 13 amino acids. In nucleotides, the CDR3 is TGTGCCAGCAGCTCCTCGTTGGGCACTGAAGCTTTCTTT. As protein: CASSSSLGTEAFF.

Concerning this clone: Other DNA sequences within the sample encode an identical CDR3. The rearrangement uses TRBV4-3 and TRBJ2-1; 10 positions match TRBD2. The J segment lost 5 bases and the V segment lost 1 base, leaving 2 bases of the junction unmatched. Germline CDR1 reads LGHNA; CDR2 reads YSLEER. This CDR3 region has 15 residues. The chain's CDR3 is CASSQGAGGHNEQFF. Written as DNA, the CDR3 is TGCGCCAGCAGCCAAGGAGCGGGAGGGCACAATGAGCAGTTCTTC.

The chain joins TRBV7-6 to TRBJ2-4; D is undetermined. The CDR3 runs 15 residues. The V and J ends lost 5 bases and 0 bases respectively, with 11 bases between them. From germline, CDR1 is SGHVS and CDR2 FNYEAQ. The CDR3 bases are TGTGCCAGCAGCCCTGGCGAGGTAGCCAAAAACATTCAGTACTTC. It specifies CASSPGEVAKNIQYF.

The rearrangement joins TRBV19 to TRBJ2-7; TRBD1 is a possible D gene (5 bases). In germline, CDR1 is LNHDA, CDR2 SQIVND (reference sequence). This CDR3 has 17 amino acids. Trimming stripped 0 bases from V and 2 bases from J, with 17 bases between. The CDR3, as DNA: TGTGCCAGTAGTATAGATGATACTCGGACATTGACCTACGAGCAGTACTTC. Encoded protein: CASSIDDTRTLTYEQYF.

This chain links TRBV6-1 with TRBJ1-3; 7 bases align to TRBD1. CDR1 is MNHNS and CDR2 is SASEGT in the germline V gene. The CDR3 runs to 15 residues. J gave up 4 bases and V 1 base, and 4 bases lay outside the gene matches. CDR3 region: CASSEGGGSGNTIYF. Written as DNA, the CDR3 is TGTGCCAGCAGTGAAGGAGGGGGCTCGGGAAACACCATATATTTT.